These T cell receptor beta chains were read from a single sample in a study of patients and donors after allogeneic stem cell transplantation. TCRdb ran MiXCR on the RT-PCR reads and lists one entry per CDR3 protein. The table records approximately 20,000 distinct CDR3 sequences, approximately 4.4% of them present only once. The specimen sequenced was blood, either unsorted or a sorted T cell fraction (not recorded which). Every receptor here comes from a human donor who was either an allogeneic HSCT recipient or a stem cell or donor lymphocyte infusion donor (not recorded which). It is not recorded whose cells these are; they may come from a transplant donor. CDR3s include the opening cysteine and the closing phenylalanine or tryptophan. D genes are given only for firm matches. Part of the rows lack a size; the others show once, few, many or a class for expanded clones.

CSVSPGGLTEAFF TGCAGCGTTTCCCCCGGCGGACTCACTGAAGCTTTCTTT . TRBV29-1 many TRBJ1-1
CASSRTVFTGAGNTIYF TGTGCCAGCAGCCGCACCGTATTTACAGGGGCTGGAAACACCATATATTTT TRBD1 TRBV6-1 few TRBJ1-3
CASSEPSQGQQFF TGTGCCAGCAGTGAACCCTCACAGGGTCAGCAGTTCTTC . TRBV2 many TRBJ2-1
CASSRRTGSYEQYF TGTGCCAGCAGTCGCCGGACAGGTTCCTACGAGCAGTACTTC TRBD1 TRBV12-3/TRBV12-4 medium-sized TRBJ2-7
CASSLGLASYNEQFF TGTGCCAGCAGTTTAGGACTAGCGAGCTACAATGAGCAGTTCTTC TRBD2 TRBV12-3/TRBV12-4 many TRBJ2-1
CASSSGLAGDPSNEQFF TGTGCCAGCAGTTCGGGACTAGCGGGAGACCCATCGAATGAGCAGTTCTTC TRBD2 TRBV28 few TRBJ2-1
CAISEGDRIYNEQFF TGTGCCATCAGTGAGGGTGACAGGATCTACAATGAGCAGTTCTTC . TRBV10-3 medium-sized TRBJ2-1
CAISKASADTIYF TGTGCCATCAGTAAAGCAAGCGCGGACACCATATATTTT . TRBV10-3 many TRBJ1-3
CASRDRGPETQYF TGTGCCAGCAGGGACAGGGGCCCAGAGACCCAGTACTTC TRBD1 TRBV2 . TRBJ2-5
CASNRDAKTEAFF TGTGCCAGCAATCGGGACGCAAAAACTGAAGCTTTCTTT . TRBV2 . TRBJ1-1
CASSVSGFPHNEQFF TGTGCCAGCAGCGTTAGCGGATTCCCCCACAATGAGCAGTTCTTC . TRBV9 many TRBJ2-1
CASSLRDRANEKLFF TGTGCCAGCAGCCTGAGGGACAGGGCGAATGAAAAACTGTTTTTT TRBD1 TRBV9 many TRBJ1-4
CASSRQETQYF TGTGCCAGCTCACGACAAGAGACCCAGTACTTC . TRBV18 many TRBJ2-5
CASSQDGRRRNTIYF TGTGCCAGCAGCCAAGATGGCAGGCGGCGAAACACCATATATTTT . TRBV3-1 . TRBJ1-3
CASSRETGYEQYF TGTGCCAGCAGCAGGGAGACAGGGTACGAGCAGTACTTC TRBD1 TRBV2 few TRBJ2-7
CSASGAQARENIQYF TGCAGTGCTAGTGGGGCCCAGGCTCGAGAAAACATTCAGTACTTC . TRBV20-1 many TRBJ2-4
CASSQDLTSGSETQYF TGCGCCAGCAGCCAAGATCTCACTAGCGGGAGTGAGACCCAGTACTTC TRBD2 TRBV4-1 many TRBJ2-5
CASSRGQGDYTF TGTGCCAGCTCCCGCGGACAGGGTGACTACACCTTC TRBD1 TRBV18 few TRBJ1-2
CASSQDMGQGSQPQHF TGTGCCAGCAGCCAAGATATGGGACAGGGGAGTCAGCCCCAGCATTTT TRBD1 TRBV3-1 many TRBJ1-5
CASSQEGRHATDTQYF TGTGCCAGCAGCCAAGAGGGTCGCCATGCCACAGATACGCAGTATTTT . TRBV4-2 many TRBJ2-3
CASSPMTATYEQYF TGTGCCAGCAGCCCGATGACAGCGACCTACGAGCAGTACTTC . TRBV11-1 . TRBJ2-7
CASSFRSRKKETQYF TGTGCCAGCAGCTTCAGGTCCCGAAAAAAAGAGACCCAGTACTTC . TRBV11-2 few TRBJ2-5
CASSLDYRDQPQHF TGTGCCAGCAGCTTAGATTACAGGGATCAGCCCCAGCATTTT . TRBV7-2 many TRBJ1-5
CASSFGGDGYTF TGTGCCAGCAGCTTTGGAGGGGACGGCTACACCTTC . TRBV7-9 many TRBJ1-2